Listed here are 20 T cell receptor beta chains from one sample, sequenced in a study of T cell repertoires in cytomegalovirus infection. Antigen specificity for these receptors is unknown. TCRdb recomputed calls from the reads with MiXCR, one row per CDR3 protein. The sample has fewer than 350,000 distinct CDR3 sequences, 29% seen once; the top ten hold roughly 20%. The sequencing used cultured PBMCs, collected from culture after CMV antigen stimulation. These receptors were obtained from a human donor in good health (CMV status not recorded). Some clones in this sample may be carry-over from other donors' samples.

This clonotype was seen ten or more times. The chain has TRBV7-2 and TRBJ1-2; D is possibly TRBD1 (6 bases). Germline-derived CDR1 and CDR2 are SGHTA and FQGNSA. Trimming stripped 6 bases from V and 7 bases from J, with 21 bases between. CDR3 length equals 15 residues. The CDR3 DNA reads TGTGCCAGCAGTCGCGCAGGGGCCGGGTTTGGTGGCTACACCTTC. Translation gives CASSRAGAGFGGYTF.

This clonotype occurred many times. The rearrangement links TRBV2 to TRBJ2-1; D remains unclear. The CDR3 is made up of 15 amino acids. V lost 5 bases and J lost 4, with 15 bases in between. Germline V gene lookup returns CDR1 SNHLY and CDR2 FYNNEI. The chain's CDR3 is CASSSTGRTYNEQFF. In nucleotides, the CDR3 is TGTGCCAGCAGTTCGACTGGGCGTACTTACAATGAGCAGTTCTTC.

This clonotype has only a few counts. This chain uses TRBV10-3 with TRBJ1-1; 8 bases align to TRBD1. Per the germline V gene, CDR1 is ENHRY and CDR2 is SYGVKD. After removal of 6 bases from V and 0 bases from J, the junction contained 15 bases not matched to a gene. This CDR3 has 18 residues. The CDR3 here is CAIRPGTGTLPLNTEAFF. The CDR3 coding sequence is TGTGCCATCAGACCAGGGACAGGCACCCTACCATTGAACACTGAAGCTTTCTTT.

This clonotype was seen a few times. V usage is TRBV7-2 and J usage is TRBJ2-1; 9 bases map to TRBD2. The trim removed 2 bases at V and 7 bases at J, leaving 9 bases unmatched. The CDR3 runs to 16 residues. Germline V gene lookup returns CDR1 SGHTA and CDR2 FQGNSA. The CDR3 nucleotides read TGTGCCAGCAGCTTAAGGCCTAGCGGGGATAGGAATGAGCAGTTCTTC. Its protein is CASSLRPSGDRNEQFF. Full variable domain (rest looked up from reference TRBV7-2 and TRBJ2-1): GAGVSQSPSNKVTEKGKDVELRCDPISGHTALYWYRQSLGQGLEFLIYFQGNSAPDKSGLPSDRFSAERTGGSVSTLTIQRTQQEDSAVYLCASSLRPSGDRNEQFFGPGTRLTVL.

This clonotype has a count of ten or more. The chain combines TRBV12-3 or TRBV12-4 with TRBJ2-4, with 10 bases aligning to TRBD2. This CDR3 is 17 amino acids long. J was trimmed by 4 bases and V by 5 bases; bases with no gene match: 11. The CDR3 loop is CASSAVPLAGAKNIQYF. The DNA for the CDR3 is TGTGCCAGCAGTGCCGTCCCGCTAGCGGGAGCAAAAAACATTCAGTACTTC.

The J gene is TRBJ2-1, the V gene TRBV20-1, with 7 bases aligning to TRBD1. This CDR3 region has 13 residues. Germline loops: CDR1 DFQATT, CDR2 SNEGSKA (reference sequence). V shed 5 bases, J shed 7 bases, and the junction held 8 bases outside the gene matches. CDR3 sequence (DNA): TGCAGTGCTCCTAGACAGGGTGGAAATGAGCAGTTCTTC. As protein: CSAPRQGGNEQFF.

This clonotype appeared a few times. The J gene is TRBJ2-1, the V gene TRBV10-3; 8 positions agree with TRBD2. Germline V gives CDR1 ENHRY, CDR2 SYGVKD. After removal of 7 bases from V and 11 bases from J, the junction contained 10 bases not matched to a gene. This CDR3 is built from 13 residues. The CDR3 loop is CAITEREREQQFF. The CDR3 DNA is TGTGCCATCACCGAGAGGGAGCGGGAGCAGCAGTTCTTC.

This clonotype has only a few counts. The J gene is TRBJ2-5, the V gene TRBV18; D unresolved. Between the trimmed V and J ends, which lost 3 bases and 3 bases, there was a span of 17 bases. The CDR3 extends over 16 amino acids. Germline V gene data show CDR1 as KGHSH and CDR2 as LQKENI. CDR3 sequence: CASSPLSPSNKETQYF. The DNA of the CDR3 is TGTGCCAGCTCACCTTTATCCCCGTCAAACAAAGAGACCCAGTACTTC.

The sample holds a few counts of this clonotype. The V and J genes are TRBV7-2 and TRBJ1-2, with a possible D match to TRBD1 (6 bases). CDR1 and CDR2 from the germline V gene are SGHTA and FQGNSA. This CDR3 has 14 amino acids. Trimming took off 5 bases at V and 5 bases at J, with 15 bases between the two ends. CDR3 protein: CASSPPDSGYGYTF. CDR3 bases: TGTGCCAGCAGCCCTCCGGACAGTGGTTATGGCTACACCTTC.

In regard to this clonotype: A read error is possible here, since a much larger clone lies one base away. This chain joins TRBV7-9 and TRBJ1-1; the D gene is possibly TRBD1 (6 bases). This CDR3 is 16 amino acids long. The germline V gene encodes CDR1 SEHNR and CDR2 FQNEAQ (reference sequence). This CDR3 is CASSRSRDTKNTEALF. In DNA form, the CDR3 reads TGTGCCAGCAGCCGATCCCGGGACACAAAGAACACTGAAGCTTTATTT.

This clonotype was seen more than once but under ten times. CDR3 sequence (DNA): TGTGCCAGCAGTTTAGCTAGTGAAAAACTGTTTTTT. Encoded protein: CASSLASEKLFF. V is TRBV12-3 or TRBV12-4 and J is TRBJ1-4; D unresolved. The CDR3 spans 12 residues. V lost 0 bases to trimming and J lost 7 bases, with 3 bases between them.

The rearrangement joins TRBV2 to TRBJ1-4; D gene uncertain. Trimming shortened V by 6 bases and J by 5 bases, and 13 bases separated the two germline ends. Germline V gene data show CDR1 as SNHLY and CDR2 as FYNNEI. The CDR3 covers 14 residues. CDR3 nucleotide sequence: TGTGCCAGCAGAAATAGAGTGGGGAATGAAAAACTGTTTTTT. Translating it yields CASRNRVGNEKLFF.

In its sample, this clonotype was seen a few times. This sequence joins TRBV6-2 or TRBV6-3 and TRBJ1-5; D is possibly TRBD1 (5 bases). The germline gives CDR1 MNHEY, CDR2 SVGEGT. With 4 bases removed from V and 4 bases from J, the gap between germline ends came to 11 bases. This CDR3 region has 14 residues. In DNA, the CDR3 is TGTGCCAGCAGTTCCCCGGGGCGAAATCAGCCCCAGCATTTT. Translated, it gives CASSSPGRNQPQHF.

This clonotype came up a few times. This chain links TRBV7-2 with TRBJ2-7; 7 bases line up with TRBD2. V was pared by 5 bases and J by 4 bases, with 11 bases of the junction left unmatched. Germline lookup yields CDR1 SGHTA and CDR2 FQGNSA. This CDR3 is 15 amino acids long. CDR3 nucleotide sequence: TGTGCCAGCAGCCCAACGGCGGGAGCGGGGTACGAGCAGTACTTC. It encodes CASSPTAGAGYEQYF.

CDR3 sequence reads: CASSTPYAEGQETQYF. The CDR3 nucleotides are TGCGCCAGCAGCACACCATACGCCGAGGGCCAAGAGACCCAGTACTTC. This sequence joins TRBV5-1 and TRBJ2-5, with D possibly TRBD2 on 5 matching bases. This CDR3 is 16 amino acids long. V was pared by 4 bases and J by 1 base, with 17 bases between. Germline V gives CDR1 SGHRS, CDR2 YFSETQ.

This clonotype was recorded at least ten times. The genes are TRBV7-2 and TRBJ2-3; 11 bases map to TRBD2. The CDR3 extends over 15 amino acids. The V gene's germline CDR1 is SGHTA and CDR2 FQGNSA. V lost 4 bases to trimming and J lost 2 bases; unmatched junction nucleotides: 2. The CDR3 reads CASSSTSGITDTQYF. The CDR3 DNA follows: TGTGCCAGCAGCTCGACTAGCGGGATCACAGATACGCAGTATTTT.

Ten or more counts support this clonotype. The chain joins TRBV7-8 to TRBJ1-5; possibly TRBD1 for D (6 bases). Trimming took 4 bases from V and 2 from J, leaving 21 bases between them. The CDR3 is made up of 18 amino acids. The germline CDR1 and CDR2 sequences are SGHVS and FQNEAQ. CDR3 in DNA: TGTGCCAGCAGCTCCAGGACTTACAGGGTAGTGGGCAATCAGCCCCAGCATTTT. Its protein is CASSSRTYRVVGNQPQHF.

The CDR3 DNA reads TGTGCCAGCAGTTTAGCGGGGCAAGCCTATGGCTACACCTTC. The encoded protein is CASSLAGQAYGYTF. The rearrangement links TRBV28 to TRBJ1-2; D possibly corresponds to TRBD1 (5 bases). Trimming removed 2 bases at V and 4 bases at J, with 11 bases between. Germline lookup yields CDR1 MDHEN and CDR2 SYDVKM. The CDR3 contains 14 residues.

This clonotype has just a few counts. The CDR3 DNA follows: TGTGCCAGCAGTTTAGTCGGACAGAGTCGCAATCAGCCCCAGCATTTT. It encodes CASSLVGQSRNQPQHF. This chain links TRBV28 with TRBJ1-5; perhaps TRBD1 as D (6 bases). This CDR3 comprises 16 residues. Trimming pared 2 bases from V and 2 bases from J, leaving 13 bases between. Germline values: CDR1 MDHEN, CDR2 SYDVKM. The whole variable domain, filled in from reference TRBV28 and TRBJ1-5, reads DVKVTQSSRYLVKRTGEKVFLECVQDMDHENMFWYRQDPGLGLRLIYFSYDVKMKEKGDIPEGYSVSREKKERFSLILESASTNQTSMYLCASSLVGQSRNQPQHFGDGTRLSIL.

Ten or more counts support this clonotype. This chain uses TRBV7-2 with TRBJ1-3; D is possibly TRBD1 (6 bases). Germline values: CDR1 SGHTA, CDR2 FQGNSA. Trimming removed 6 bases from V and 0 bases from J, with 12 bases in between. CDR3 length: 15 residues. CDR3 sequence reads: CASRRTASSGNTIYF. As DNA, the CDR3 is TGTGCCAGCAGGCGGACAGCTAGCTCTGGAAACACCATATATTTT.